The 19 T cell receptor beta chains given below trace back to one sample, sequenced in a study of blood T cells in healthy people across ages. Primed by a sample-barcoded 5' primer and a J-beta primer mix, a second PCR proceeded for roughly 7 to 11 cycles. One entry per CDR3 protein, called by TCRdb with MiXCR from the 5' RACE reads. The repertoire consists of about 1.6 million distinct CDR3 sequences, with about 32% occurring once and the leading ten covering 10% to 12%. The sample consisted of blood. The receptors were sampled from a woman in her thirties in good health.

This clonotype was counted a few times. The chain is built from TRBV6-6 and TRBJ1-1, with D perhaps matching TRBD1 (5 bases). V shed 5 bases and J shed 9 bases, with 19 bases lying between them. Germline V gives CDR1 MNHNY, CDR2 SVGAGI (reference sequence). This CDR3 contains 14 residues. The CDR3 sequence is CASSNYGTAGKAFF. CDR3 DNA: TGTGCCAGCAGTAATTACGGTACGGCAGGGAAAGCTTTCTTT.

This clonotype was detected ten times or more. This chain links TRBV4-1 with TRBJ2-5; D remains unclear. The germline V gene has CDR1 MGHRA and CDR2 YSYEKL. The ends were cut back, 0 bases at V and 4 bases at J, with 18 bases in the middle. CDR3 length: 17 amino acids. In DNA form, the CDR3 reads TGCGCCAGCAGCCAAGATTTTAGAGCTACCGCCCCAGAGACCCAGTACTTC. It specifies CASSQDFRATAPETQYF.

This clonotype has a handful of counts. The V call is TRBV5-1, the J call TRBJ2-1; TRBD1 aligns across 8 bases. CDR1 and CDR2 (germline): SGHRS, YFSETQ. Trimming took 4 bases from V and 8 from J; bases not matched to a gene: 17. This CDR3 is built from 17 residues. The CDR3 loop is CASSPYYMSGGIDEQFF. As DNA, the CDR3 is TGCGCCAGCAGCCCCTATTACATGTCAGGGGGCATCGATGAGCAGTTCTTC.

The V gene is TRBV7-2, the J gene TRBJ1-2, with TRBD1 as a possible D gene (5 bases). There are 14 residues in the CDR3. V shed 2 bases and J shed 3 bases, with 10 bases lying between them. Germline CDR1 and CDR2: SGHTA and FQGNSA. Here the CDR3 reads CASSLQGTYYGYTF. The CDR3 region has the DNA TGTGCCAGCAGCTTACAGGGCACTTACTATGGCTACACCTTC.

The CDR3 spells CSAREYLTGGGSPLHF. Here the CDR3 DNA reads TGCAGTGCTAGAGAATATTTGACAGGAGGAGGTTCACCCCTCCACTTT. This chain uses TRBV20-1 with TRBJ1-6; TRBD1 might be the D (6 bases). This CDR3 spans 16 amino acids. Looked up from germline, CDR1 is DFQATT and CDR2 is SNEGSKA (reference sequence). V gave up 0 bases and J gave up 9 bases, with 18 bases separating them.

V usage is TRBV9 and J usage is TRBJ2-3; 8 bases line up with TRBD1. The germline gives CDR1 SGDLS, CDR2 YYNGEE. V dropped 4 bases and J dropped 2; count of bases not matched to a gene: 12. The CDR3 has 17 amino acids. CDR3 sequence: CASSLTRQGTNTDTQYF. CDR3 DNA sequence: TGTGCCAGCAGCCTGACAAGACAGGGGACAAACACAGATACGCAGTATTTT.

This chain links TRBV11-2 with TRBJ2-1, with 11 bases aligning to TRBD2. Germline V lookup: CDR1 SGHAT, CDR2 FQNNGV. The V segment lost 0 bases and the J segment 7 bases; nucleotides outside the gene matches: 8. This CDR3 region has 17 residues. The CDR3 nucleotides are TGTGCCAGCAGCTTAGAGCGGGCGGGACTAGCGGAAAATGAGCAGTTCTTC. It codes for CASSLERAGLAENEQFF.

This clonotype was counted only a few times. V and J are TRBV7-3 and TRBJ2-5, with TRBD2 identical over 9 bases. The CDR3 extends over 13 amino acids. Trimming removed 5 bases from V and 6 bases from J; junction bases left unmatched: 4. CDR1 is SGHTA and CDR2 is FQGTGA in the germline V gene. DNA for the CDR3: TGTGCCAGCAGCGTTAGCGGGAGTAAGACCCAGTACTTC. This encodes CASSVSGSKTQYF.

For this clonotype: A much bigger clone sits one base away, suggesting this may be a read error. The chain recombines TRBV3-1 with TRBJ2-5, with 10 bases fitting TRBD1. The CDR3 consists of 15 residues. Per the germline V gene, CDR1 is LGHDT and CDR2 is YNNKEL (reference sequence). The V segment lost 5 bases and the J segment 11 bases; nucleotides outside the gene matches: 14. The CDR3 spells CASSFPGQGLNEQYF. CDR3 coding DNA: TGTGCCAGCAGCTTCCCGGGACAGGGGCTTAATGAGCAGTACTTC.

The chain employs TRBV5-1 and TRBJ2-1; 10 positions match TRBD2. Germline V CDR1 and CDR2: SGHRS, YFSETQ. After removal of 4 bases from V and 10 bases from J, the junction contained 11 bases not matched to a gene. This CDR3 contains 15 residues. The CDR3, as DNA: TGCGCCAGCAGCCTACCTAGCGGGAGAGACCAAGAGCAGTTCTTC. This sequence encodes CASSLPSGRDQEQFF.

This clonotype occurred a few times. V gene TRBV6-2 or TRBV6-3 combines with J gene TRBJ2-7; D is tentatively TRBD1 or TRBD2 (5 bases each). The CDR3 has 14 amino acids. Trimming shortened V by 6 bases and J by 2 bases, and 14 bases separated the two germline ends. Per the germline V gene, CDR1 is MNHEY and CDR2 is SVGEGT. This CDR3 is CASRGLGRTYEQYF. The CDR3 nucleotides are TGTGCCAGCAGGGGCTTGGGACGGACCTACGAGCAGTACTTC.

This clonotype has only a few counts. CDR3 region: CASSKAWADEQYF. In DNA form, the CDR3 reads TGTGCCAGCAGCAAAGCGTGGGCAGACGAGCAGTACTTC. The chain has TRBV21-1 and TRBJ2-7. TRBV21-1 is a recognized pseudogene. The CDR3 sequence is 13 residues long.

A few counts support this clonotype. The chain's CDR3 is CASRPGSGGGQPQHF. The CDR3 bases are TGTGCCAGCAGACCAGGGTCGGGGGGCGGTCAGCCCCAGCATTTT. The chain couples TRBV28 to TRBJ1-5, with a weak D call TRBD1 (6 bases). The V gene's germline CDR1 is MDHEN and CDR2 SYDVKM. The CDR3 spans 15 residues. The V end was cut by 6 bases, the J end by 6 bases, with 18 bases between.

The sample holds many counts of this clonotype. The chain employs TRBV20-1 and TRBJ2-5, with D unclear. The CDR3 has 11 residues. V shed 3 bases and J shed 3 bases, with 5 bases lying between them. CDR1 is DFQATT, CDR2 SNEGSKA, per germline (reference sequence). The CDR3 nucleotides read TGCAGTGCTAGTGGGGAAGAGACCCAGTACTTC. Its translation: CSASGEETQYF.

There are a few counts of this clonotype. A much larger clone sits a single nucleotide away, making a read error possible. The chain has TRBV11-2 and TRBJ2-5, with a weak D call TRBD1 (6 bases). Germline CDR1 reads SGHAT; CDR2 reads FQNNGV. V shed 4 bases and J shed 11 bases, with 23 bases lying between them. The CDR3 loop spans 15 amino acids. The CDR3 loop reads CASSYTGFGNNEQYF. As DNA, the CDR3 is TGTGCCAGCAGCTACACAGGGTTTGGTAACAATGAGCAGTACTTC. Full variable domain (outside the CDR3, taken from reference TRBV11-2 and TRBJ2-5): EAGVAQSPRYKIIEKRQSVAFWCNPISGHATLYWYQQILGQGPKLLIQFQNNGVVDDSQLPKDRFSAERLKGVDSTLKIQPAKLEDSAVYLCASSYTGFGNNEQYFGPGTRLLVL.

A note on this clonotype: One base away lies a much larger clone, so this may be a sequencing read error. This chain connects TRBV29-1 to TRBJ2-5; D ambiguous. CDR3 length equals 11 residues. CDR1 is SQVTM and CDR2 is ANQGSEA in the germline V gene. The CDR3 sequence is CSIDLVETQYF. DNA for the CDR3: TGCAGCATTGATTTGGTCGAGACCCAGTACTTC.

The chain recombines TRBV13 with TRBJ2-3; perhaps D is TRBD1 or TRBD2 (5 bases each). Germline V gene lookup returns CDR1 PRHDT and CDR2 FYEKMQ (reference sequence). The CDR3 is 20 amino acids. V was clipped by 5 bases and J by 0 bases, with 27 bases between them. The CDR3 DNA follows: TGTGCCAGCAGCCCGGAGGTGGGGCTAGCAGAAGGACTCAGCACAGATACGCAGTATTTT. Translation: CASSPEVGLAEGLSTDTQYF.

The chain is built from TRBV6-2 or TRBV6-3 and TRBJ2-3; TRBD2 is a possible D gene (6 bases). Trimming took off 8 bases at V and 1 base at J, with 10 bases between the two ends. This CDR3 is built from 13 residues. Germline assignment: CDR1 MNHEY and CDR2 SVGEGT. The CDR3: CASGWGGTDTQYF. As DNA, the CDR3 is TGTGCCAGCGGCTGGGGGGGCACAGATACGCAGTATTTT.

The table lists this clonotype with many counts. J is TRBJ2-3 and V is TRBV29-1, with 7 bases aligning to TRBD1. The ends lost 6 bases at V and 3 bases at J; junction bases unmatched: 9. Per the germline V gene, CDR1 is SQVTM and CDR2 is ANQGSEA. This CDR3 is 14 amino acids long. The CDR3 sequence: CSVTGTDMTDTQYF. The CDR3 DNA sequence: TGCAGCGTAACCGGGACAGACATGACAGATACGCAGTATTTT.